This T cell receptor beta chain was profiled in a study of blood T cell repertoires in COVID-19. Overall study: The origin of the acute and convalescent COVID-19 samples was the United States, Italy and Spain.

Participant ages covered 18 to 89 years across around 22 US areas. The data were produced by immunoSEQ multiplex PCR, yet TCRdb's version contains in-frame clones alone and is incomplete. Here the sample spans 200,000 to 250,000 clones, roughly nine tenths being singletons. Sequencing input: PBMCs or T cells enriched from blood (not recorded which). This sequence was found in a woman in her thirties who had recovered from COVID-19.

CDR3 in amino acids: CSVDKWTGGSYEQYF. CDR3 nucleotides: TGCAGCGTTGATAAATGGACAGGGGGATCCTACGAGCAGTACTTC. V usage is TRBV29-1 and J usage is TRBJ2-7; 10 bases line up with TRBD1. The CDR3 is made up of 15 amino acids. Germline V gives CDR1 SQVTM, CDR2 ANQGSEA. The junction had 6 bases not matched to a gene; V was cut back by 3 bases and J by 1 base.